One and the same sample provided the 11 T cell receptor beta chains below, sequenced in a study of blood T cell repertoires in COVID-19. This table comes from immunoSEQ multiplex PCR, and its TCRdb copy is limited to in-frame clones, with some not included. This sample has nearly 300,000 clones, with approximately 84% found just once. The sample taken for sequencing was peripheral blood. The source is a human donor with COVID-19, enrolled during active disease. The donor label of this sample is uncertain.

The chain employs TRBV2 and TRBJ2-2, with D perhaps TRBD1 (6 bases). There are 14 residues in the CDR3. CDR1 is SNHLY, CDR2 FYNNEI, per germline. Trimming left V 10 bases short and J 4 bases short, with 16 bases between. The CDR3 DNA sequence: TGTGCCACCTCCTGGACAGAAAGCACCGGGGAGCTGTTTTTT. As protein: CATSWTESTGELFF.

The chain carries TRBV9 and TRBJ2-2; 7 bases map to TRBD2. The length of the CDR3 is 16 residues. J gave up 7 bases and V 4 bases, and 13 bases lay outside the gene matches. Germline V gene sequence: CDR1 SGDLS, CDR2 YYNGEE. CDR3 loop: CASSIISGKVDGELFF. The CDR3, as DNA: TGTGCCAGCAGCATCATAAGCGGGAAAGTCGACGGGGAGCTGTTTTTT.

The chain carries TRBV12-2 and TRBJ2-7; no DNA check was done on the table's D call, TRBD1. TRBV12-2 is a known pseudogene. The CDR3 loop spans 16 amino acids. CDR3 DNA: TGTGCAAGTCGCTTAGACAGGGGCCGATCGCCTTACGAGCAGTACTTC. Protein product: CASRLDRGRSPYEQYF.

The chain uses TRBV28 and TRBJ2-7, with D perhaps TRBD2 (6 bases). The length of the CDR3 is 15 residues. Germline CDR1 and CDR2: MDHEN and SYDVKM. The V and J ends lost 7 bases and 7 bases respectively, with 23 bases between them. The CDR3 sequence is CASTRAGGPQREQYF. In nucleotides, the CDR3 is TGTGCCAGCACTCGTGCCGGGGGACCCCAGAGGGAGCAGTACTTC.

The chain recombines TRBV7-3 with TRBJ2-1, with a tentative D call TRBD2 (5 bases). Looked up from germline, CDR1 is SGHTA and CDR2 is FQGTGA. Trimming removed 3 bases at V and 10 bases at J, with 16 bases between. CDR3 length: 14 amino acids. The CDR3 DNA reads as TGTGCCAGCAGCTTTTTCTCGGGAAGAGACGAGCAGTTCTTC. It yields the protein CASSFFSGRDEQFF.

The chain combines TRBV9 with TRBJ2-7; 10 bases fit TRBD2. The germline CDR1 and CDR2 sequences are SGDLS and YYNGEE. The CDR3 covers 15 residues. V gave up 4 bases and J gave up 2 bases; unmatched junction bases: 6. The CDR3 bases are TGTGCCAGCAGCATTCTAGCGGGAGCGGCCTACGAGCAGTACTTC. Protein product: CASSILAGAAYEQYF.

The rearrangement links TRBV3-1 (or the pseudogene TRBV3-2) to TRBJ2-1, with 7 bases lining up with TRBD2. Germline CDR1 is LGHDT and CDR2 is YNNKEL (reference sequence). This CDR3 is built from 11 residues. J lost 9 bases, V lost 4 bases, and 0 bases had no gene match. The CDR3: CASSLAGEQFF. The CDR3 DNA reads TGTGCCAGCAGCCTAGCGGGTGAGCAGTTCTTC.

V usage is TRBV7-2 and J usage is TRBJ2-7, with a possible D match to TRBD1 (6 bases). From germline, CDR1 is SGHTA and CDR2 FQGNSA. Trimming stripped 1 base from V and 3 bases from J, with 13 bases between. The CDR3 totals 15 residues. The CDR3 coding sequence is TGTGCCAGCAGCTTAGATCTGACCAGGGGCTACGAGCAGTACTTC. Translating it yields CASSLDLTRGYEQYF.

Only one count was recorded for this clone. V and J are TRBV6-5 and TRBJ2-1, with 10 bases fitting TRBD2. J gave up 4 bases and V 0 bases, and 3 bases lay outside the gene matches. CDR3 length equals 16 residues. From germline, CDR1 is MNHEY and CDR2 SVGAGI. The CDR3 sequence: CASSYSSGRAYNEQFF. DNA of the CDR3: TGTGCCAGCAGTTACTCCAGCGGGAGGGCTTACAATGAGCAGTTCTTC.

The chain couples TRBV5-4 to TRBJ1-2; 9 nucleotides match TRBD1. This CDR3 has 12 amino acids. Unmatched junction bases numbered 9, after V lost 10 bases and J lost 8 bases. CDR1 and CDR2 (germline): SGHNT, YYREEE (reference sequence). In DNA, the CDR3 is TGTGCCGGTCTGCGGGACAGGGAGGGCTACACCTTC. This codes for CAGLRDREGYTF.

This clone was detected a few times. This sequence joins TRBV5-1 and TRBJ2-7; D remains unclear. This CDR3 is built from 14 residues. V lost 0 bases, J lost 3 bases, and 10 bases lay in between. The germline V gene has CDR1 SGHRS and CDR2 YFSETQ. The CDR3 loop is CASSLDLLGYEQYF. The CDR3 DNA reads as TGCGCCAGCAGCTTGGACCTTCTAGGCTACGAGCAGTACTTC. The entire variable domain, with the rest obtained from reference TRBV5-1 and TRBJ2-7, is as follows: KAGVTQTPRYLIKTRGQQVTLSCSPISGHRSVSWYQQTPGQGLQFLFEYFSETQRNKGNFPGRFSGRQFSNSRSEMNVSTLELGDSALYLCASSLDLLGYEQYFGPGTRLTVT.